The source of this T cell receptor (beta chain) is a study of control samples from healthy donors and cancer patients. This CDR3 is 14 amino acids long. The V end lost 3 bases, the J end lost 2 bases, and 10 bases lay between the germline ends. CDR1 and CDR2 (germline): LNHDA, SQIVND (reference sequence). Notes on this clone: Other nucleotide sequences in the sample specify the same CDR3.

Profiling relied on immunoSEQ multiplex PCR, and the TCRdb table lists in-frame clones only, not all of them. The sample holds some 150,000 clones; roughly 94% are singletons and the top ten take 14%. The sample comprised PBMCs. This TCR was sampled from a man aged 60 to 69 with colorectal cancer. The chain has TRBV19 and TRBJ1-2; TRBD1 might be the D (6 bases). The CDR3 loop is CASSIGQGNYGYTF. CDR3 bases: TGTGCCAGTAGTATTGGGCAGGGGAACTATGGCTACACCTTC.